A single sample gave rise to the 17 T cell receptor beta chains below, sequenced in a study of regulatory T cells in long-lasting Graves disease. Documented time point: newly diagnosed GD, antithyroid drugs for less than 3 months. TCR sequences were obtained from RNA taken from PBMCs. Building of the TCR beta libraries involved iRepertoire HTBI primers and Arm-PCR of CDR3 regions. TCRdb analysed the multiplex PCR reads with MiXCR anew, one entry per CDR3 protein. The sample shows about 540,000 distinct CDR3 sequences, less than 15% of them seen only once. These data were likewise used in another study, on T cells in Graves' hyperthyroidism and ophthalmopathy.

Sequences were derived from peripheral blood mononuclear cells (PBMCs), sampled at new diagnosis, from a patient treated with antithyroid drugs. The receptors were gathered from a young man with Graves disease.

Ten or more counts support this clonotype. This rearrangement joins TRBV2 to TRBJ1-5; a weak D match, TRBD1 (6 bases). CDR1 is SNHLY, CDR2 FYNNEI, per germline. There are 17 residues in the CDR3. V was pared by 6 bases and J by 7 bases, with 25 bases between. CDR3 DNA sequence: TGTGCCAGCAGAGGGGGAGGGCCAGCGGGTGATCGACAGCCCCAGCATTTT. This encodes CASRGGGPAGDRQPQHF.

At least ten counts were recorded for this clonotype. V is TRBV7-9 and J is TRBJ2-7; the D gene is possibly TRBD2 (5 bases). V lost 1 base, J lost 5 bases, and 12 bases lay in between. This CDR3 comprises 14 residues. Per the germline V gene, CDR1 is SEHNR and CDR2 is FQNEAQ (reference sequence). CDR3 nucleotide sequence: TGTGCCAGCAGCTTAGATCCCTCCGGGGACGAGCAGTACTTC. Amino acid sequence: CASSLDPSGDEQYF.

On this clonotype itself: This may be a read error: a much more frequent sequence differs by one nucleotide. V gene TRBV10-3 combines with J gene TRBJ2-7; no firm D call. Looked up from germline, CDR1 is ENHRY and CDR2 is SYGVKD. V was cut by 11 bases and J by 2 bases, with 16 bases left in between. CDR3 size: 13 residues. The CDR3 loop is CAVTPDRTYEQYF. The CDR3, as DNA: TGTGCCGTCACCCCAGACCGGACCTACGAGCAGTACTTC.

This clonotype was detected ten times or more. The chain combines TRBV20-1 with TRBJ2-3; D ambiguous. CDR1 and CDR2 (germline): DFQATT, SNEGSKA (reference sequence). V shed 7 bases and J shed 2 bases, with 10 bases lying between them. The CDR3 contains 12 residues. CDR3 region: CSESSPTDTQYF. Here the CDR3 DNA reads TGCAGTGAGAGCAGCCCCACAGATACGCAGTATTTT.

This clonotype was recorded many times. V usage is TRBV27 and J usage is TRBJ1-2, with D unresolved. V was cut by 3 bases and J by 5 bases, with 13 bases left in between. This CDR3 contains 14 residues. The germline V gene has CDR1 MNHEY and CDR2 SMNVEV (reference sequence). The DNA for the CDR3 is TGTGCCAGCAGTTTCCAGCCCGAGGTATATGGCTACACCTTC. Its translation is CASSFQPEVYGYTF.

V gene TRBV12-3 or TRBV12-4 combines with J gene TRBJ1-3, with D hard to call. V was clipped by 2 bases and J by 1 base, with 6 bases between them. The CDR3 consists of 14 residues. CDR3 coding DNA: TGTGCCAGCAGTTTAACAGCTTCTGGAAACACCATATATTTT. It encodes CASSLTASGNTIYF.

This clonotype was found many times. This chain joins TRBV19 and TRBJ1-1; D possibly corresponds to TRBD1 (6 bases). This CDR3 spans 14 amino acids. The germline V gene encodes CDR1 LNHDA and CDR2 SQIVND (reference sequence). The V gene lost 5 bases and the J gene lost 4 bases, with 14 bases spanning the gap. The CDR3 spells CASSPLQGITEAFF. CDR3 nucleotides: TGTGCCAGTAGTCCTTTGCAGGGGATCACTGAAGCTTTCTTT.

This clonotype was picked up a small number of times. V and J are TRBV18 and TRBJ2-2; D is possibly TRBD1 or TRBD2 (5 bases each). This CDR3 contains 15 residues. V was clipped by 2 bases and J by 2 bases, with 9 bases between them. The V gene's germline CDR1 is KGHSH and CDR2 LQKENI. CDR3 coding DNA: TGTGCCAGCTCACCAGGGACCATTAACACCGGGGAGCTGTTTTTT. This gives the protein CASSPGTINTGELFF.

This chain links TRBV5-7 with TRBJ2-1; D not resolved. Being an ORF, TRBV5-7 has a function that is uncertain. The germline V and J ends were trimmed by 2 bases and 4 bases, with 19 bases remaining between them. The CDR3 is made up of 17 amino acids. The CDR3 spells CASSFSPPPRTYNEQFF. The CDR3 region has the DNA TGTGCCAGCAGCTTTAGTCCCCCTCCTCGAACTTACAATGAGCAGTTCTTC.

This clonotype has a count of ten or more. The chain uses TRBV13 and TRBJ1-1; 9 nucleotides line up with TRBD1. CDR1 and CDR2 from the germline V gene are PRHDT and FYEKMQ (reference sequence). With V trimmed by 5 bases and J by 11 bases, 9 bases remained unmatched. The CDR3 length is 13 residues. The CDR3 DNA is TGTGCCAGCAGCCTCGTAGGACAGGGGAACGCTTTCTTT. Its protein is CASSLVGQGNAFF.

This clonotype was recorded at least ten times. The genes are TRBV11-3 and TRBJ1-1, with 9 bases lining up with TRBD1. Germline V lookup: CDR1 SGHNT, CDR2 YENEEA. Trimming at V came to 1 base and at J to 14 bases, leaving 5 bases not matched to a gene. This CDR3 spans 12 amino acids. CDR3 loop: CASSLGDRARFF. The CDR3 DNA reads TGTGCCAGCAGCTTAGGGGACAGGGCGCGATTCTTT.

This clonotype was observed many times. CDR3 residues: CASSLLGESGELFF. The CDR3 DNA is TGTGCCAGCAGCCTCCTGGGGGAGTCGGGGGAGCTGTTTTTT. V and J are TRBV7-7 and TRBJ2-2; D may be TRBD1 or TRBD2 (5 bases each). The CDR3 sequence is 14 residues long. V was cut by 5 bases and J by 8 bases, with 15 bases left in between. Germline V gives CDR1 SSHAT, CDR2 FNYEAQ (reference sequence).

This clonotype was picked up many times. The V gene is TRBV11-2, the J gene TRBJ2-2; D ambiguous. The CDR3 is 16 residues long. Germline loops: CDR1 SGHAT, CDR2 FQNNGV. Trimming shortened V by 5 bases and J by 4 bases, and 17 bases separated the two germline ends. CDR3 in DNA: TGTGCCAGCAGCCCCCATGTACACAGCTCCACCGGGGAGCTGTTTTTT. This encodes CASSPHVHSSTGELFF.

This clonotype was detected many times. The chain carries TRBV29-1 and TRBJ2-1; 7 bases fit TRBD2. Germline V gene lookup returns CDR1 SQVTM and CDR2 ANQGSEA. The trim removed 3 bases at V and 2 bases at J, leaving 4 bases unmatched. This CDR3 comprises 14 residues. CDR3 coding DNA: TGCAGCGTTGAGGCGGGAGAAACCTACAATGAGCAGTTCTTC. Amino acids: CSVEAGETYNEQFF.

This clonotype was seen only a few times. The CDR3: CASSFRQGPPSYNEQFF. CDR3 bases: TGTGCCAGCAGTTTCCGCCAGGGACCTCCCTCCTACAATGAGCAGTTCTTC. This rearrangement joins TRBV27 to TRBJ2-1, with D tentatively TRBD1 or TRBD2 (5 bases each). Germline lookup yields CDR1 MNHEY and CDR2 SMNVEV (reference sequence). The length of the CDR3 is 17 residues. The V end was cut by 3 bases, the J end by 0 bases, with 15 bases between.

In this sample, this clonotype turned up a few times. CDR3 bases: TGTGCCAGCAGCCAAAACCCGGGACTAGCGGGACTTTCGGAACCTGTCAATGAGCAGTTCTTC. As protein: CASSQNPGLAGLSEPVNEQFF. This chain joins TRBV14 and TRBJ2-1; TRBD2 agrees at 13 bases. The ends lost 2 bases at V and 6 bases at J; junction bases unmatched: 19. Germline V lookup: CDR1 SGHDN, CDR2 FVKESK. The CDR3 loop spans 21 amino acids.

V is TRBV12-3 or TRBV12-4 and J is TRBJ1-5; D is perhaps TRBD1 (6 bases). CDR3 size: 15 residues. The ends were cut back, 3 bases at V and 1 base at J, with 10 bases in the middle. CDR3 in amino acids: CASSFQGTSNQPQHF. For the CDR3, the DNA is TGTGCCAGCAGTTTCCAGGGGACGAGCAATCAGCCCCAGCATTTT.